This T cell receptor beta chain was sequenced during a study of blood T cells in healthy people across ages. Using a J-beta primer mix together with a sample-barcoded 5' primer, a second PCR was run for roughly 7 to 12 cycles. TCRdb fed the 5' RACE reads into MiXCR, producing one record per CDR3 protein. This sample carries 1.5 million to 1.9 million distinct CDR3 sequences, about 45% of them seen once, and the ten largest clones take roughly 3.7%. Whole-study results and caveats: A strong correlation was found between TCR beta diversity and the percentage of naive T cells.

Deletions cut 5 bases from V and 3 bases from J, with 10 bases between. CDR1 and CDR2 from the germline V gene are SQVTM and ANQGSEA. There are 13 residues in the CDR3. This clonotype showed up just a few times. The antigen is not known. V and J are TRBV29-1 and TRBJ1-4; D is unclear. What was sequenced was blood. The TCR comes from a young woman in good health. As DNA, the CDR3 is TGCAGCGTTCAGGAGAACTCTAATGAAAAACTGTTTTTT. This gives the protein CSVQENSNEKLFF.